This T cell receptor beta chain was documented in a study of T cell responses to AZD1222 COVID-19 vaccine. Study as a whole: Investigators merged groups given second doses at roughly 4 or roughly 12 weeks.

Only in-frame clones appear in the TCRdb table, and some are missing; sequencing was by immunoSEQ multiplex PCR. This sample has 65,000 to 95,000 clones; around 83% occur once, and the top ten carry 10% to 15%. Study-wide results and limits: The breadth and depth of Spike-specific TCRs increased once two AZD1222 doses had been given. Per reports, nearly half of all spike-specific TCRs target regions that are unmutated in variants. Distributed over spike, vaccine-associated CD4 TCRs predominated at 160-218 and 743-854.

Points on this clone: Its antigen is still unknown.

The sample consisted of peripheral blood, taken on day 0 of AZD1222 vaccination. The sequence was collected from an adult in good health.

Here the CDR3 DNA reads TGTGCCACCAGTGGCAAGGGGGGGGAAGAGACCCAGTACTTC. It translates to CATSGKGGEETQYF. The rearrangement links TRBV24-1 to TRBJ2-5, with D possibly TRBD2 on 7 matching bases. Trimming left V 5 bases short and J 3 bases short, with 12 bases between. The CDR3 has 14 residues. Germline values: CDR1 KGHDR, CDR2 SFDVKD.